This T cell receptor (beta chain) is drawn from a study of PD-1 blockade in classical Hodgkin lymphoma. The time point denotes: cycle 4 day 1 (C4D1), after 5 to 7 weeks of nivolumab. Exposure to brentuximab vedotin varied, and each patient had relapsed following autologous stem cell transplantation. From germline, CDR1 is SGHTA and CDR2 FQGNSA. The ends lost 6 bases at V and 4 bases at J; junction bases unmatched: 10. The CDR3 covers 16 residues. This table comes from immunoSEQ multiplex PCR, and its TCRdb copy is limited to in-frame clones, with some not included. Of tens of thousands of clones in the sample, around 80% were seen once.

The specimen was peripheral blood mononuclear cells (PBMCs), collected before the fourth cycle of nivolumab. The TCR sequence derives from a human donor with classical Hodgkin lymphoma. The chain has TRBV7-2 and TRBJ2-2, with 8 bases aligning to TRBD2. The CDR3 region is CASRSPPGGGTGELFF. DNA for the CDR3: TGTGCCAGCAGATCCCCCCCGGGGGGGGGCACCGGGGAGCTGTTTTTT.